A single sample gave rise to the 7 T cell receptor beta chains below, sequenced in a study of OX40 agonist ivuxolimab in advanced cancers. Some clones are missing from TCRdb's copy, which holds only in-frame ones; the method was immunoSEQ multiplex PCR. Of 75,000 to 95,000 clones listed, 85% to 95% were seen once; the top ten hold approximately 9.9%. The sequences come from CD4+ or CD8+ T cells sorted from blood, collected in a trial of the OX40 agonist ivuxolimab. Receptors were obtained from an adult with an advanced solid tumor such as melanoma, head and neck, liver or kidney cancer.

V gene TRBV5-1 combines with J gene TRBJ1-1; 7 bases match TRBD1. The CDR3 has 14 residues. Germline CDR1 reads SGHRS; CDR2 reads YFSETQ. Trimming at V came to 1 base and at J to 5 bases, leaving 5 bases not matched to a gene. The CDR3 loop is CASSLQTGFTEAFF. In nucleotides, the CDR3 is TGCGCCAGCAGCTTGCAGACAGGGTTTACTGAAGCTTTCTTT.

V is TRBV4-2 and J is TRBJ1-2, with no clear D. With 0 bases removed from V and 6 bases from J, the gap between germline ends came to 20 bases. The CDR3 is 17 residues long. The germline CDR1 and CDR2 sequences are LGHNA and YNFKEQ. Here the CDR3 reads CASSQEVGPDFWNGYTF. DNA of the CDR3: TGTGCCAGCAGCCAAGAGGTAGGGCCCGATTTCTGGAATGGCTACACCTTC.

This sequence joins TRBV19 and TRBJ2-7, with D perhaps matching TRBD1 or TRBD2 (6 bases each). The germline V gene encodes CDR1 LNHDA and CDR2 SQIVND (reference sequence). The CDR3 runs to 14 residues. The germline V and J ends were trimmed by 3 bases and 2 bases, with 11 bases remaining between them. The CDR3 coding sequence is TGTGCCAGTAGTATTGGGGGGCCAGCCTACGAGCAGTACTTC. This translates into CASSIGGPAYEQYF.

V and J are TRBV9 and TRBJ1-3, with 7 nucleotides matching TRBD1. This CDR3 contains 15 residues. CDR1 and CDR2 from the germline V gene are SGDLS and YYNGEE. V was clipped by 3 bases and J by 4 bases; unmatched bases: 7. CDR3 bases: TGTGCCAGCAGCGCCCTGGGGACAGTCGGAAACACCATATATTTT. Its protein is CASSALGTVGNTIYF.

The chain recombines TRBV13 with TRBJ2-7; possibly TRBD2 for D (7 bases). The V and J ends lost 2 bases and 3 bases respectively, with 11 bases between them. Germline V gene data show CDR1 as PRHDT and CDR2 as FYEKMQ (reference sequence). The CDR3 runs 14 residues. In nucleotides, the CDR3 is TGTGCCAGCAGCTTAACGGGGGGCCACTACGAGCAGTACTTC. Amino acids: CASSLTGGHYEQYF.

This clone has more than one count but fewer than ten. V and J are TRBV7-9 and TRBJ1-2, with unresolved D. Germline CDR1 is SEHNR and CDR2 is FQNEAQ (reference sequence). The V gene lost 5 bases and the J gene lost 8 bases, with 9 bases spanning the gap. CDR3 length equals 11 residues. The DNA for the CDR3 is TGTGCCAGCAGCACATCGTTAGGCTACACCTTC. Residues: CASSTSLGYTF.

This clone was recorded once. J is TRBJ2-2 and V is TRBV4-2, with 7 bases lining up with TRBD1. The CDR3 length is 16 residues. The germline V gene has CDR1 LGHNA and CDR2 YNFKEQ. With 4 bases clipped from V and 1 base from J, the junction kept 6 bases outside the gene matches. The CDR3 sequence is CASSPRTGENTGELFF. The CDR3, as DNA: TGTGCCAGCAGCCCCCGGACAGGAGAGAACACCGGGGAGCTGTTTTTT.